One and the same sample provided the 26 T cell receptor beta chains below, sequenced in a study of Ad26.COV2.S vaccination and SARS-CoV-2 variants. The assay was immunoSEQ multiplex PCR, and TCRdb's table has in-frame clones only and misses some. This table has some 340,000 clones, around 81% appearing once. Documented treatment: 15 to 20 received Ad26.COV2.S at low or high dose, single or two shots; 5 received placebo; per-sample allocation not given. Repertoires come from day 63 after the first vaccine or placebo injection. Here the sequenced sample was peripheral blood, taken in a trial of Ad26.COV2.S vaccine versus placebo. These receptors all stem from a person aged 18 to 65 who received the Ad26.COV2.S COVID-19 vaccine or a placebo.

In this sample, this clone turned up a few times. The chain combines TRBV7-2 with TRBJ2-3; D is undetermined. The germline gives CDR1 SGHTA, CDR2 FQGNSA. Trimming left V 5 bases short and J 4 bases short, with 10 bases between. There are 13 residues in the CDR3. The DNA of the CDR3 is TGTGCCAGCAGCCCAAACAGAGCAGATACGCAGTATTTT. Translated: CASSPNRADTQYF.

The genes are TRBV5-6 and TRBJ1-5, with a possible D match to TRBD1 (6 bases). Trimming removed 3 bases at V and 2 bases at J, with 18 bases between. CDR1 is SGHDT and CDR2 is YYEEEE in the germline V gene. The CDR3 sequence is 17 residues long. Here the CDR3 DNA reads TGTGCCAGCAGCTCGGAGGGCAGGGGCGGGGGCAATCAGCCCCAGCATTTT. This encodes CASSSEGRGGGNQPQHF.

V is TRBV7-3 and J is TRBJ2-1; TRBD2 agrees at 11 bases. CDR3 size: 15 residues. J lost 5 bases, V lost 5 bases, and 5 bases had no gene match. CDR1 is SGHTA and CDR2 is FQGTGA in the germline V gene. This CDR3 reads CASSALAGGDNEQFF. The CDR3 DNA reads as TGTGCCAGCAGCGCGCTAGCGGGGGGCGACAATGAGCAGTTCTTC.

The chain recombines TRBV2 with TRBJ1-5; 9 bases line up with TRBD1. There are 15 residues in the CDR3. The J segment lost 2 bases and the V segment lost 9 bases, leaving 8 bases of the junction unmatched. CDR1 SNHLY and CDR2 FYNNEI come from the germline V gene. The CDR3 here is CASSEWTGGNQPQHF. The CDR3 nucleotides read TGTGCCAGTTCCGAATGGACAGGGGGCAATCAGCCCCAGCATTTT. Full variable domain (missing parts from reference TRBV2 and TRBJ1-5): EPEVTQTPSHQVTQMGQEVILRCVPISNHLYFYWYRQILGQKVEFLVSFYNNEISEKSEIFDDQFSVERPDGSNFTLKIRSTKLEDSAMYFCASSEWTGGNQPQHFGDGTRLSIL.

This chain joins TRBV2 and TRBJ1-5; D gene uncertain. This CDR3 is built from 14 residues. Trimming left V 4 bases short and J 7 bases short, with 14 bases between. CDR1 and CDR2 (germline): SNHLY, FYNNEI. Here the CDR3 reads CASSVSGNRQPQHF. CDR3 DNA: TGTGCCAGCAGTGTCTCGGGGAATCGACAGCCCCAGCATTTT.

This chain links TRBV28 with TRBJ1-1, with no clear D. The V end lost 7 bases, the J end lost 0 bases, and 24 bases lay between the germline ends. Per the germline V gene, CDR1 is MDHEN and CDR2 is SYDVKM. CDR3 size: 18 residues. The CDR3 loop reads CASTPFEVPRLMNTEAFF. The CDR3 nucleotides are TGTGCCAGCACTCCATTTGAGGTGCCCCGCTTAATGAACACTGAAGCTTTCTTT.

The chain has TRBV6-5 and TRBJ1-5; D ambiguous. The CDR3 sequence is 14 residues long. CDR1 MNHEY and CDR2 SVGAGI come from the germline V gene. Trimming left V 7 bases short and J 0 bases short, with 10 bases between. CDR3 protein: CASNGLNSNQPQHF. In nucleotides, the CDR3 is TGTGCCAGCAATGGACTGAATAGCAATCAGCCCCAGCATTTT.

The V call is TRBV24-1, the J call TRBJ2-5; possibly TRBD1 or TRBD2 for D (5 bases each). This CDR3 contains 16 residues. Germline V gene lookup returns CDR1 KGHDR and CDR2 SFDVKD. V gave up 5 bases and J gave up 1 base, with 16 bases separating them. The CDR3 coding sequence is TGTGCCACCAGTGCTTGGGGACGGGACGGCCAAGAGACCCAGTACTTC. It is translated as CATSAWGRDGQETQYF.

The genes are TRBV13 and TRBJ2-7; TRBD2 matches at 7 bases. The CDR3 is 13 amino acids. Germline lookup yields CDR1 PRHDT and CDR2 FYEKMQ (reference sequence). The J segment lost 6 bases and the V segment lost 6 bases, leaving 8 bases of the junction unmatched. The DNA for the CDR3 is TGTGCCAGCAGGGGAGGGTTTGGGTCCGAGCAGTACTTC. Its translation is CASRGGFGSEQYF. Together with reference TRBV13 and TRBJ2-7, the CDR3 gives the full variable domain: AAGVIQSPRHLIKEKRETATLKCYPIPRHDTVYWYQQGPGQDPQFLISFYEKMQSDKGSIPDRFSAQQFSDYHSELNMSSLELGDSALYFCASRGGFGSEQYFGPGTRLTVT.

The chain combines TRBV25-1 with TRBJ1-1; a possible D gene is TRBD1 (5 bases). V was shortened by 1 base and J by 4 bases, with 16 bases between the two germline ends. CDR3 length: 16 residues. Germline V CDR1 and CDR2: MGHDK, SYGVNS. The CDR3 DNA reads TGTGCCAGCAGTGAATCCCGGGGGGGTCAGGGCACTGAAGCTTTCTTT. This encodes CASSESRGGQGTEAFF.

The genes are TRBV3-1 (or the pseudogene TRBV3-2) and TRBJ2-7; 9 nucleotides line up with TRBD1. The CDR3 is made up of 16 amino acids. The V gene end was trimmed by 3 bases and the J gene end by 3 bases; junction bases not matched to a gene: 9. Germline V gene lookup returns CDR1 LGHDT and CDR2 YNNKEL (reference sequence). CDR3 coding DNA: TGTGCCAGCAGCCACCTAAATCAGGGACAGGGCTACGAGCAGTACTTC. This translates into CASSHLNQGQGYEQYF.

This clone was counted between two and nine times. The V call is TRBV7-9, the J call TRBJ2-7, with D perhaps matching TRBD1 (6 bases). V lost 2 bases, J lost 5 bases, and 10 bases lay in between. The CDR3 is 13 amino acids. Germline CDR1 and CDR2: SEHNR and FQNEAQ (reference sequence). This chain's CDR3 is CASSLQGWDEQYF. The DNA of the CDR3 is TGTGCCAGCAGCTTACAGGGGTGGGACGAGCAGTACTTC.

The rearrangement joins TRBV7-8 to TRBJ2-7; no firm D call. Trimming removed 3 bases from V and 6 bases from J, with 18 bases in between. The CDR3 contains 15 residues. Germline CDR1 SGHVS, CDR2 FQNEAQ. This chain's CDR3 is CASSFSPRKIGEQYF. The CDR3 DNA is TGTGCCAGCAGCTTTTCTCCCAGGAAAATAGGCGAGCAGTACTTC.

The rearrangement links TRBV24-1 to TRBJ2-5; D is unresolved. The length of the CDR3 is 13 residues. Looked up from germline, CDR1 is KGHDR and CDR2 is SFDVKD. V lost 3 bases and J lost 2, with 6 bases in between. The CDR3 spells CATSDVVQETQYF. For the CDR3, the DNA is TGTGCCACCAGTGATGTTGTTCAAGAGACCCAGTACTTC.

V gene TRBV7-8 combines with J gene TRBJ2-5, with D maybe TRBD1 (5 bases). V was pared by 7 bases and J by 0 bases, with 12 bases between. In germline, CDR1 is SGHVS, CDR2 FQNEAQ. The CDR3 has 14 amino acids. CDR3 coding DNA: TGTGCCAGCACCCTCCAGGGTTACCAAGAGACCCAGTACTTC. As protein: CASTLQGYQETQYF.

V usage is TRBV3-1 (or the pseudogene TRBV3-2) and J usage is TRBJ1-3; the D gene is possibly TRBD1 (6 bases). From germline, CDR1 is LGHDT and CDR2 YNNKEL (reference sequence). The V end lost 1 base, the J end lost 8 bases, and 15 bases lay between the germline ends. The CDR3 totals 15 residues. The CDR3, as DNA: TGTGCCAGCAGCCAAGGCAGGGGAACTCTACACACCATATATTTT. Translation: CASSQGRGTLHTIYF.

The J gene is TRBJ1-1, the V gene TRBV5-4, with D possibly TRBD1 on 6 matching bases. The V gene's germline CDR1 is SGHNT and CDR2 YYREEE (reference sequence). Trimming removed 5 bases from V and 2 bases from J, with 16 bases in between. The CDR3 extends over 15 amino acids. CDR3 in amino acids: CASSVPTGRNTEAFF. The CDR3, as DNA: TGTGCCAGCAGTGTCCCGACAGGACGAAACACTGAAGCTTTCTTT. Full variable domain (missing parts from reference TRBV5-4 and TRBJ1-1): ETGVTQSPTHLIKTRGQQVTLRCSSQSGHNTVSWYQQALGQGPQFIFQYYREEENGRGNFPPRFSGLQFPNYSSELNVNALELDDSALYLCASSVPTGRNTEAFFGQGTRLTVV.

The rearrangement links TRBV6-5 to TRBJ2-3, with a weak D call TRBD2 (5 bases). CDR1 and CDR2 (germline): MNHEY, SVGAGI. The CDR3 loop spans 15 amino acids. The V end lost 0 bases, the J end lost 0 bases, and 7 bases lay between the germline ends. The CDR3 nucleotides are TGTGCCAGCAGTTACTCAGCGGCTAGCACAGATACGCAGTATTTT. Amino acids: CASSYSAASTDTQYF.

The chain combines TRBV7-8 with TRBJ1-2; D not certain. Trimming left V 5 bases short and J 7 bases short, with 11 bases between. The germline V gene has CDR1 SGHVS and CDR2 FQNEAQ. The CDR3 has 12 residues. The CDR3 loop reads CASSPNTFGYTF. The CDR3 DNA reads as TGTGCCAGCAGCCCCAATACCTTTGGCTACACCTTC.

The CDR3 bases are TGTGCCAGCAGTTTGAGAGACAGGGGTTATTCACCCCTCCACTTT. As protein: CASSLRDRGYSPLHF. This chain connects TRBV27 to TRBJ1-6, with TRBD1 identical over 8 bases. The CDR3 totals 15 residues. After removal of 3 bases from V and 8 bases from J, the junction contained 6 bases not matched to a gene. CDR1 and CDR2 (germline): MNHEY, SMNVEV (reference sequence).

As concerns this clone: Other nucleotide sequences in the sample specify the same CDR3. The chain has TRBV29-1 and TRBJ2-7; unclear D gene. Deletions cut 4 bases from V and 1 base from J, with 2 bases between. This CDR3 is built from 10 residues. Germline lookup yields CDR1 SQVTM and CDR2 ANQGSEA. The CDR3 reads CSVGSYEQYF. Written as DNA, the CDR3 is TGCAGCGTTGGGTCCTACGAGCAGTACTTC.

This clone was picked up a small number of times. This chain links TRBV4-1 with TRBJ1-2; D is unresolved. The germline V gene encodes CDR1 MGHRA and CDR2 YSYEKL. The ends were cut back, 4 bases at V and 1 base at J, with 13 bases in the middle. The CDR3 has 15 amino acids. The CDR3 region has the DNA TGCGCCAGCAGCCGCATTTCGGGCCTTAACTATGGCTACACCTTC. This gives the protein CASSRISGLNYGYTF.

The rearrangement links TRBV2 to TRBJ1-3; D remains unclear. The CDR3 covers 14 residues. Germline assignment: CDR1 SNHLY and CDR2 FYNNEI. Trimming stripped 2 bases from V and 4 bases from J, with 9 bases between. The CDR3 protein is CASSEIGVGNTIYF. The DNA for the CDR3 is TGTGCCAGCAGTGAAATTGGGGTAGGAAACACCATATATTTT.

CDR3 sequence (DNA): TGTGCCACCAGCAGAGATAAGGCGGGGGCGCCTGGAAACACCATATATTTT. It yields the protein CATSRDKAGAPGNTIYF. J is TRBJ1-3 and V is TRBV15, with D perhaps TRBD1 (6 bases). In germline, CDR1 is LNHNV, CDR2 YYDKDF (reference sequence). The V end lost 0 bases, the J end lost 2 bases, and 14 bases lay between the germline ends. The CDR3 runs to 17 residues.

This CDR3 reads CASSTGRGQSTDTQYF. DNA of the CDR3: TGTGCCAGCAGCACGGGCAGGGGCCAGTCCACAGATACGCAGTATTTT. V gene TRBV21-1 combines with J gene TRBJ2-3; the DNA was not used to check the table's D call, TRBD1. TRBV21-1 is classified as a pseudogene. The CDR3 is made up of 16 amino acids.

The genes are TRBV20-1 and TRBJ2-7, with D uncertain. V dropped 0 bases and J dropped 6 bases, with 6 bases sitting between them. Germline lookup yields CDR1 DFQATT and CDR2 SNEGSKA (reference sequence). This CDR3 has 11 residues. The CDR3 reads CSARDRREQYF. In DNA form, the CDR3 reads TGCAGTGCTAGAGATCGGCGCGAGCAGTACTTC.